A few counts support the clone carrying this TCR beta chain. These data come from a study of T cell repertoires in cytomegalovirus infection. TCRdb called the reads again in MiXCR, with one record for every CDR3 protein. This table has 150,000 to 200,000 distinct CDR3 sequences, about an eighth appearing once. Germline V lookup: CDR1 MGHRA, CDR2 YSYEKL. Trimming cost V 1 base and J 0 bases, with 6 bases left between them. The CDR3 runs 14 residues. V usage is TRBV4-1 and J usage is TRBJ1-2; the D is unclear. The clonotype originates from a human donor in good health (CMV status not recorded). Some clones in this sample may be carry-over from other donors' samples. Input material: PBMCs. The CDR3 reads CASSQGVSNYGYTF. In nucleotides, the CDR3 is TGCGCCAGCAGCCAAGGGGTTTCTAACTATGGCTACACCTTC.